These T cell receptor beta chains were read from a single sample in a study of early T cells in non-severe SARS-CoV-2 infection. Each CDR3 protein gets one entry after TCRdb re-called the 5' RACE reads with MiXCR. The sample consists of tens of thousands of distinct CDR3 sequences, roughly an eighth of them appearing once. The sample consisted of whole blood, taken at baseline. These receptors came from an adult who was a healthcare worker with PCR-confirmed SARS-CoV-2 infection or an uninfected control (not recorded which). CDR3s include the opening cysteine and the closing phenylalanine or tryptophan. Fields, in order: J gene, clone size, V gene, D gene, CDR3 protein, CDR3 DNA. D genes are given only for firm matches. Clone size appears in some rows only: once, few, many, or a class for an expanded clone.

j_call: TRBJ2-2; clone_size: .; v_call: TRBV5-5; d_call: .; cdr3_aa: CASSLGANTGELFF; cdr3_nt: TGTGCCAGCAGCTTGGGGGCGAACACCGGGGAGCTGTTTTTT
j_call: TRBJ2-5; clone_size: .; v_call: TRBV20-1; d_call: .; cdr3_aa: CSARERPSTGILQETQYF; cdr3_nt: TGCAGTGCTAGGGAAAGGCCGTCAACCGGAATACTGCAAGAGACCCAGTACTTC
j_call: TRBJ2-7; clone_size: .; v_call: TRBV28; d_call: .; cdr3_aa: CASRPPTGSYEQYF; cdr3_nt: TGTGCCAGCAGACCGCCGACAGGTTCCTACGAGCAGTACTTC
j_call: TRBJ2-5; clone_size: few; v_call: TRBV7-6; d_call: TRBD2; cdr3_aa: CASSGLGSGNQETQYF; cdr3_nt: TGTGCCAGCAGCGGCTTGGGTAGCGGGAACCAAGAGACCCAGTACTTC
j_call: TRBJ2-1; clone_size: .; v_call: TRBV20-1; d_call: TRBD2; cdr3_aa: CSARTLGTSGDNEQFF; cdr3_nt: TGCAGTGCTAGAACCCTGGGGACTAGCGGGGACAATGAGCAGTTCTTC
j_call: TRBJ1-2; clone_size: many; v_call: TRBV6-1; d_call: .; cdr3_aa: CASSEAGQGHFGYTF; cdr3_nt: TGTGCCAGCAGTGAAGCGGGGCAGGGGCATTTCGGCTACACCTTC
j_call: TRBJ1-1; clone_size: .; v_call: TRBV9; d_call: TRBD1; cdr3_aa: CASSLNPGQGLGNTEAFF; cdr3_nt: TGTGCCAGCAGCCTCAACCCGGGACAGGGTCTGGGCAACACTGAAGCTTTCTTT
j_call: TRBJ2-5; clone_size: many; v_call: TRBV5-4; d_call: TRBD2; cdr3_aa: CASSFRTSVQETQYF; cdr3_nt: TGTGCCAGCAGCTTTCGGACTAGCGTTCAAGAGACCCAGTACTTC
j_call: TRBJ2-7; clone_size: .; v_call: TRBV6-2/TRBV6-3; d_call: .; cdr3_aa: CAGLSPPTYEQYF; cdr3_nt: TGTGCCGGACTTTCACCACCCACCTACGAGCAGTACTTC
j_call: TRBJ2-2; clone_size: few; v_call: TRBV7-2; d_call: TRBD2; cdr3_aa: CASSLRREAGELFF; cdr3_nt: TGTGCCAGCAGCTTAAGGCGGGAGGCCGGGGAGCTGTTTTTT
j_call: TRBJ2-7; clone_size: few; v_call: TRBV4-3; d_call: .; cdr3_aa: CASSQGFRQGYEQYF; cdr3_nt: TGCGCCAGCAGCCAAGGTTTCCGGCAAGGCTACGAGCAGTACTTC